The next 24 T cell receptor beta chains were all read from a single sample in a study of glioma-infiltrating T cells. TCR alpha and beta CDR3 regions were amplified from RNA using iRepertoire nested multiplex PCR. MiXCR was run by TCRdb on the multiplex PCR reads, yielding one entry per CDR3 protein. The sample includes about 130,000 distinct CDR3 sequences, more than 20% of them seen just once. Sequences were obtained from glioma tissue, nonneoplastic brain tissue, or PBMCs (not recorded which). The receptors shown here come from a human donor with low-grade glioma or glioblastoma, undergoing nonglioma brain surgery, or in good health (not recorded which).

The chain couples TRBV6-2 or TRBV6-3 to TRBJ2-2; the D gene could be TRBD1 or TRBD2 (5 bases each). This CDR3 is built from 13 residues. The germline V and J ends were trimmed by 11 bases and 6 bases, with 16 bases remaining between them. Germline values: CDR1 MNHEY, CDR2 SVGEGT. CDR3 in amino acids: CAGRIQGPGELFF. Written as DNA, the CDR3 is TGTGCCGGTAGAATTCAGGGACCCGGGGAGCTGTTTTTT.

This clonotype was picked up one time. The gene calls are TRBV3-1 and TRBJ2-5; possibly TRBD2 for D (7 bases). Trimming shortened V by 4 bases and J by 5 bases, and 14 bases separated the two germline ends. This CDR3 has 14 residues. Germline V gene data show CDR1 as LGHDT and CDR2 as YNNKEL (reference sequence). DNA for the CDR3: TGTGCCAGCAGCCCATTGGGAGGGGGGGAGACCCAGTACTTC. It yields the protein CASSPLGGGETQYF.

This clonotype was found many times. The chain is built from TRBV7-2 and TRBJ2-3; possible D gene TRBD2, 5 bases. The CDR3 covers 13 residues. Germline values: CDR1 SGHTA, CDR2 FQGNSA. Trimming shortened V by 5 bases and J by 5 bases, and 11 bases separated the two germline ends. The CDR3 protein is CASSPPGKDTQYF. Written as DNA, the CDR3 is TGTGCCAGCAGCCCACCGGGAAAAGATACGCAGTATTTT.

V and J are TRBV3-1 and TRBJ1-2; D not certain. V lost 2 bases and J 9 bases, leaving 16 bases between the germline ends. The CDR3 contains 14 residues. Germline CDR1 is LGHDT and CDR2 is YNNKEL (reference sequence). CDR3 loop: CASSQLGSKPSYTF. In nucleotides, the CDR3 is TGTGCCAGCAGCCAATTGGGTAGTAAACCGAGCTACACCTTC.

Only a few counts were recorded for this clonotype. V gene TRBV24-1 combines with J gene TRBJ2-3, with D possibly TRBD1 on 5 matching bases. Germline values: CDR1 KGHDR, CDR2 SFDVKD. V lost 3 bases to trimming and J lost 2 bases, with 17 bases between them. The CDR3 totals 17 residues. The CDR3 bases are TGTGCCACCAGTGATCCCTCAGGGCTGGGGAACACAGATACGCAGTATTTT. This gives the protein CATSDPSGLGNTDTQYF.

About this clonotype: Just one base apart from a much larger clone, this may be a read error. The CDR3 nucleotides read TGTGCCAGCAGCTCTAGTTATGGCCACACCTTC. It translates to CASSSSYGHTF. The genes are TRBV6-2 or TRBV6-3 and TRBJ1-2; D remains ambiguous. CDR3 length equals 11 residues. CDR1 is MNHEY, CDR2 SVGEGT, per germline.

The CDR3 DNA sequence: TGTGCCACCATGGGGGGAGAGGGCAATCAGCCCCAGCATTTT. Protein sequence: CATMGGEGNQPQHF. The chain uses TRBV24-1 and TRBJ1-5, with D maybe TRBD1 (5 bases). The germline V and J ends were trimmed by 8 bases and 2 bases, with 12 bases remaining between them. The CDR3 covers 14 residues. The germline V gene has CDR1 KGHDR and CDR2 SFDVKD.

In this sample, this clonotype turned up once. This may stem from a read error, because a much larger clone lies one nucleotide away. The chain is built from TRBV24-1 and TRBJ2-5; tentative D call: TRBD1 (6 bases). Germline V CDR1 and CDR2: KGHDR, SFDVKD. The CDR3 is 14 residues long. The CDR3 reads CATSETGSKDTQYF. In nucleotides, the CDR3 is TGTGCCACCAGTGAAACAGGGTCAAAAGATACCCAGTACTTC.

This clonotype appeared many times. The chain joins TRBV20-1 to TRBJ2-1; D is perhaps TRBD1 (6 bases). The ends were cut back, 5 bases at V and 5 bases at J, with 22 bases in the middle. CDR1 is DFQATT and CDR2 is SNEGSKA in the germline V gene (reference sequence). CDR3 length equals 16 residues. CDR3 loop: CSASLQGLWQDNEQFF. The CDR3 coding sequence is TGCAGTGCTTCACTTCAGGGGCTTTGGCAGGACAATGAGCAGTTCTTC.

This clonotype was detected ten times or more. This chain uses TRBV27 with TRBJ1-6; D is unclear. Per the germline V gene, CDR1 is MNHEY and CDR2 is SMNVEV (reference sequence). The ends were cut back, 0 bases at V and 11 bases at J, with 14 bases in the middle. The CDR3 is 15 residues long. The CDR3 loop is CASSLSRVNGPPLHF. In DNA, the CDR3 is TGTGCCAGCAGTTTATCGAGGGTTAATGGTCCACCCCTCCACTTT.

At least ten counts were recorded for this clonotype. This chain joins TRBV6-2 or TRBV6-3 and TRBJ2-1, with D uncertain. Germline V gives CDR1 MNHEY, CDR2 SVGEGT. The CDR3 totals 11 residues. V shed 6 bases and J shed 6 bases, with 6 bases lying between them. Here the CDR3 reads CASRLLNEQFF. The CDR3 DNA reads TGTGCCAGCAGACTTCTCAATGAGCAGTTCTTC.

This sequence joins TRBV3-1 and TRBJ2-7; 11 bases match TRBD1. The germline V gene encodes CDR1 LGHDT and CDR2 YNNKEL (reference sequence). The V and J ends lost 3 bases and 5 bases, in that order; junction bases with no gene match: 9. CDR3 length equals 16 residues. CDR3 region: CASSQPTDRGHHEQYV. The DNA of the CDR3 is TGTGCCAGCAGCCAGCCCACGGACAGGGGGCACCACGAGCAGTACGTC.

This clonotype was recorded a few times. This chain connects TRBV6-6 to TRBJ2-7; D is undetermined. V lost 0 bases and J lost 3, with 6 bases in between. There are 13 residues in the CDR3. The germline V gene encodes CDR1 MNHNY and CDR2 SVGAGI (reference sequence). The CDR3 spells CASSYSAGYEQYV. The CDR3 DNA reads TGTGCCAGCAGTTACTCTGCAGGCTACGAGCAGTACGTC.

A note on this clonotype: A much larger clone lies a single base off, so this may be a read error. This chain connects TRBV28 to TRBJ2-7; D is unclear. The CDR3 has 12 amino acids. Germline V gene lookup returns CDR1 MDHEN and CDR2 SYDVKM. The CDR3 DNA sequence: TGTGCCAGCAGTGCGACACAATACGGGCAGTACGTC. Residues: CASSATQYGQYV.

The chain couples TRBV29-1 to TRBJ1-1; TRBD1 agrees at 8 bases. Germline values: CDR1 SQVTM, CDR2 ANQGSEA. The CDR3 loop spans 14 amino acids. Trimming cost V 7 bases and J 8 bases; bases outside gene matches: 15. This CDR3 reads CSARDRLRGLEAFF. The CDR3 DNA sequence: TGCAGCGCACGGGACAGGCTCCGTGGGTTGGAAGCTTTCTTT.

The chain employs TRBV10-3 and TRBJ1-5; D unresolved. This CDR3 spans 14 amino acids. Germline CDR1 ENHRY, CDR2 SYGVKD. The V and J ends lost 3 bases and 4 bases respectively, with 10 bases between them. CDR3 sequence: CAISESGTNQPQHF. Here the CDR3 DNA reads TGTGCCATCAGTGAATCAGGAACTAATCAGCCCCAGCATTTT.

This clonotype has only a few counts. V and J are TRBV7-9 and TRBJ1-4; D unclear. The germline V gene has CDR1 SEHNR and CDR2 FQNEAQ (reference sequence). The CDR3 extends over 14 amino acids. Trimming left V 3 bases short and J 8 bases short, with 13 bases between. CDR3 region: CASSFLSREEKLFF. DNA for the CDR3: TGTGCCAGCAGCTTCCTCTCTCGAGAGGAAAAACTGTTTTTT.

The CDR3 DNA reads TGTGCCAGCAGTGGAGGACTAGCTTCGGAGACCCAGTACTTC. This codes for CASSGGLASETQYF. The gene calls are TRBV6-1 and TRBJ2-5, with 8 positions matching TRBD2. The germline V gene has CDR1 MNHNS and CDR2 SASEGT. V trimming: 4 bases; J trimming: 5 bases; junction bases outside the gene matches: 6. The CDR3 runs 14 residues.

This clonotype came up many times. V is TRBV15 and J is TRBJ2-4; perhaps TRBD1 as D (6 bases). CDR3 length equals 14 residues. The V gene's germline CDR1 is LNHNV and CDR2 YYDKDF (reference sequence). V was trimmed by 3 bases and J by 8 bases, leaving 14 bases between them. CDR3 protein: CATSSATGLHIQYF. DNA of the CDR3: TGTGCCACCAGCAGCGCCACAGGGTTGCACATTCAGTACTTC. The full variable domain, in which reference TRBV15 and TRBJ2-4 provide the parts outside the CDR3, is DAMVIQNPRYQVTQFGKPVTLSCSQTLNHNVMYWYQQKSSQAPKLLFHYYDKDFNNEADTPDNFQSRRPNTSFCFLDIRSPGLGDTAMYLCATSSATGLHIQYFGAGTRLSVL.

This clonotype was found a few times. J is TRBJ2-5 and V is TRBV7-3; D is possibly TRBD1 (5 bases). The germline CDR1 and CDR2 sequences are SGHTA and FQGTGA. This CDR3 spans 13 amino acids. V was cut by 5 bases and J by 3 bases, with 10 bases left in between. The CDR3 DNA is TGTGCCAGCAGCCCGAGCAGGGAAGAGACCCAGTACTTC. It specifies CASSPSREETQYF.

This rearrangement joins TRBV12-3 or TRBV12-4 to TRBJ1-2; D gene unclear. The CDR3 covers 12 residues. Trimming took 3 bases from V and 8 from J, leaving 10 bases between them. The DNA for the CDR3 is TGTGCCAGCAGTTTGGATCTCAGGGGCTACACCTTC. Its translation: CASSLDLRGYTF.

The CDR3 DNA reads as TGTGCCACCAGTGATTCGACAGGGGGCGCGACAGATACGCAGTATTTT. This sequence encodes CATSDSTGGATDTQYF. The chain carries TRBV24-1 and TRBJ2-3, with 10 bases fitting TRBD1. The CDR3 extends over 16 amino acids. The J segment lost 3 bases and the V segment lost 2 bases, leaving 4 bases of the junction unmatched. The germline V gene encodes CDR1 KGHDR and CDR2 SFDVKD.

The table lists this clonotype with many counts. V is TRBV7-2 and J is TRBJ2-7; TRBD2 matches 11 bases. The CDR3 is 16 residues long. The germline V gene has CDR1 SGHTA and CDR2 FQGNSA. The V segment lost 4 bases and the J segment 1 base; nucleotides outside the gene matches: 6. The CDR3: CASSCAPSGGSYEQYV. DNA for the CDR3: TGTGCCAGCAGCTGCGCCCCTAGCGGGGGGTCCTACGAGCAGTACGTC.

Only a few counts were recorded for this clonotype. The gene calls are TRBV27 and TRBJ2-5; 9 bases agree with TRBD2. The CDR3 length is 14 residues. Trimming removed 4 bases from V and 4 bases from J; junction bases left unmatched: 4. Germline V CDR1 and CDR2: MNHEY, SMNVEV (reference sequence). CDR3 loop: CASSSAGGRETQYF. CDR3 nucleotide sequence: TGTGCCAGCAGTTCTGCGGGGGGGCGAGAGACCCAGTACTTC.